This T cell receptor (beta chain) appears in the sequencing data of a study of blood T cell repertoires in COVID-19. The CDR3 sequence is 15 residues long. Germline V gene sequence: CDR1 SGHVS, CDR2 FNYEAQ. The V gene lost 5 bases and the J gene lost 4 bases, with 17 bases spanning the gap. Participants were aged roughly 18 to 100 years from approximately 24 US areas. Cohorts were based on clinical histories the participants reported. As processed by the authors: Amplification from reference gene primers served as the basis for estimated nucleated cell counts. Assay used: immunoSEQ multiplex PCR; TCRdb lists only in-frame clones, some missing. D and trimming were read from the DNA, whereas the V and J calls and clone size are those reported in that table. This table holds roughly 310,000 clones, 90% found once.

The specimen was PBMCs or T cells enriched from blood (not recorded which). The chain has TRBV7-6 and TRBJ1-2; a possible D gene is TRBD1 (6 bases). The sequence came from a man in his fifties or sixties who had recovered from COVID-19. The CDR3, as DNA: TGTGCCAGCAGCCCCACGGACAGCAAGATCTATGGCTACACCTTC. The encoded protein is CASSPTDSKIYGYTF.